This TCR beta chain was retrieved from a study of OX40 agonist ivuxolimab in advanced cancers. Study-wide background: Patients got intravenous ivuxolimab at 0.01 to 10 mg/kg every 2 weeks. Findings and limits, study-wide: Normalized T-cell clonal expansion was also low in a subset of nonresponders. Expanded peripheral T-cell antigen specificity went undetermined.

As concerns this clone: Its antigen remains unknown.

This table comes from immunoSEQ multiplex PCR, and its TCRdb copy is limited to in-frame clones, with some not included. The profile shows tens of thousands of clones, more than 80% of them singletons. Germline CDR1 is LNHDA and CDR2 is SQIVND (reference sequence). This CDR3 region has 14 residues. V lost 5 bases and J 5 bases, leaving 14 bases between the germline ends. Sequencing was performed on CD4+ or CD8+ T cells sorted from blood, taken in a trial of the OX40 agonist ivuxolimab. The chain couples TRBV19 to TRBJ2-3; D remains unclear. This sequence originates from an adult with an advanced solid tumor such as melanoma, head and neck, liver or kidney cancer. Here the CDR3 DNA reads TGTGCCAGTAGTGGCGGAGTCTTGATAGATACGCAGTATTTT. This gives the protein CASSGGVLIDTQYF. Using reference TRBV19 and TRBJ2-3 for the parts outside the CDR3, the full variable domain is DGGITQSPKYLFRKEGQNVTLSCEQNLNHDAMYWYRQDPGQGLRLIYYSQIVNDFQKGDIAEGYSVSREKKESFPLTVTSAQKNPTAFYLCASSGGVLIDTQYFGPGTRLTVL.